This TCR beta chain appears in the sequencing data of a study of response to subunit inactivated influenza vaccine. This clonotype has only a few counts. This CDR3 contains 14 residues. Deletions cut 8 bases from V and 3 bases from J, with 17 bases between. From the RT-PCR reads, TCRdb called clonotypes with MiXCR, one entry per CDR3 protein. The repertoire holds about 610,000 distinct CDR3 sequences, with 11% to 15% as singletons. This chain joins TRBV12-3 or TRBV12-4 and TRBJ2-7; D is possibly TRBD1 (5 bases). This clonotype originated in a man in his fifties or sixties who received an inactivated influenza vaccine. Sequences were derived from PBMCs from blood, sampled roughly 12 days after vaccination. The CDR3 DNA reads TGTGCCAGCGCCCCCAGGGTCCCAGGCTACGAGCAGTACTTC. Translating it yields CASAPRVPGYEQYF.